Listed here are 32 T cell receptor beta chains from one sample, sequenced in a study of blood T cell repertoires in COVID-19. The protocol was immunoSEQ multiplex PCR, while the TCRdb copy is restricted to in-frame clones and leaves out a portion. The sample lists over 200,000 clones, about nine tenths seen once, with 15% in the top ten. The sample consisted of PBMCs or T cells enriched from blood (not recorded which). The receptors stem from a man younger than 35 who had recovered from COVID-19.

The chain has TRBV5-1 and TRBJ2-7; D call uncertain. V gave up 2 bases and J gave up 4 bases, with 7 bases separating them. This CDR3 is built from 12 residues. The germline CDR1 and CDR2 sequences are SGHRS and YFSETQ. CDR3 coding DNA: TGCGCCAGCAGCTTTGGAGATTACGAGCAGTACTTC. This encodes CASSFGDYEQYF.

The chain is built from TRBV19 and TRBJ2-4, with 7 bases fitting TRBD2. Trimming at V came to 6 bases and at J to 4 bases, leaving 6 bases not matched to a gene. Germline CDR1 LNHDA, CDR2 SQIVND (reference sequence). This CDR3 is built from 14 residues. The CDR3 loop is CASREGLEKNIQYF. CDR3 nucleotides: TGTGCCAGTAGGGAAGGACTAGAGAAAAACATTCAGTACTTC. The whole variable domain, remainder taken from reference TRBV19 and TRBJ2-4, is DGGITQSPKYLFRKEGQNVTLSCEQNLNHDAMYWYRQDPGQGLRLIYYSQIVNDFQKGDIAEGYSVSREKKESFPLTVTSAQKNPTAFYLCASREGLEKNIQYFGAGTRLSVL.

This rearrangement joins TRBV7-3 to TRBJ1-5; TRBD1 is a possible D gene (5 bases). The V gene's germline CDR1 is SGHTA and CDR2 FQGTGA. Trimming left V 5 bases short and J 6 bases short, with 23 bases between. The CDR3 has 17 amino acids. CDR3 bases: TGTGCCAGCAGCCCTGGGGGAGGCAAACCTAGGTGTCAGCCCCAGCATTTT. It encodes CASSPGGGKPRCQPQHF.

This clone was counted a few times. The chain couples TRBV28 to TRBJ2-7; 8 bases fit TRBD2. Germline loops: CDR1 MDHEN, CDR2 SYDVKM. This CDR3 region has 18 residues. The V segment lost 5 bases and the J segment 4 bases; nucleotides outside the gene matches: 19. The CDR3 sequence is CASSAAGTRFRHGYEQYF. CDR3 sequence (DNA): TGTGCCAGCAGTGCGGCCGGGACTAGGTTTCGACATGGGTACGAGCAGTACTTC.

This chain joins TRBV7-9 and TRBJ1-2; 7 bases match TRBD1. V shed 4 bases and J 2 bases; nucleotides not matched to a gene: 7. Germline loops: CDR1 SEHNR, CDR2 FQNEAQ (reference sequence). CDR3 size: 15 residues. CDR3 loop: CASSSFIGGNYGYTF. DNA for the CDR3: TGTGCCAGCAGCTCCTTTATAGGGGGCAACTATGGCTACACCTTC.

CDR3 DNA sequence: TGTGCCAGCAGCTCTAACGTACTCCGGGACACTGAAGCTTTCTTT. It translates to CASSSNVLRDTEAFF. This sequence joins TRBV7-8 and TRBJ1-1; no reliable D call. This CDR3 is 15 amino acids long. Germline lookup yields CDR1 SGHVS and CDR2 FQNEAQ. V lost 4 bases, J lost 3 bases, and 15 bases lay in between.

The V and J genes are TRBV27 and TRBJ2-5, with D maybe TRBD2 (6 bases). Germline CDR1 reads MNHEY; CDR2 reads SMNVEV (reference sequence). V was pared by 6 bases and J by 3 bases, with 23 bases between. The CDR3 is 17 amino acids. DNA for the CDR3: TGTGCCAGCAGACCGGCCGATCGGGGCGGCGGGAAAGAGACCCAGTACTTC. Protein sequence: CASRPADRGGGKETQYF.

This chain links TRBV28 with TRBJ2-5; 13 positions agree with TRBD2. Per the germline V gene, CDR1 is MDHEN and CDR2 is SYDVKM. With V trimmed by 5 bases and J by 5 bases, 8 bases remained unmatched. This CDR3 has 16 residues. CDR3 DNA sequence: TGTGCCAGCAGTCTACGACTAGCGGGAGGCGGGGAGACCCAGTACTTC. It translates to CASSLRLAGGGETQYF.

The chain uses TRBV11-2 and TRBJ1-4; no clear D. V gave up 5 bases and J gave up 2 bases, with 6 bases separating them. Germline V CDR1 and CDR2: SGHAT, FQNNGV. The CDR3 has 13 residues. CDR3 region: CASSLSTNEKLFF. CDR3 nucleotides: TGTGCCAGCAGCCTCTCTACTAATGAAAAACTGTTTTTT.

This chain connects TRBV5-4 to TRBJ1-4; D gene ambiguous. V was pared by 3 bases and J by 7 bases, with 13 bases between. This CDR3 has 14 amino acids. In germline, CDR1 is SGHNT, CDR2 YYREEE (reference sequence). CDR3 DNA: TGTGCCAGCAGCTGCCATGAGGTCGCTGAAAAACTGTTTTTT. Its protein is CASSCHEVAEKLFF. Full variable domain (remainder filled in from reference TRBV5-4 and TRBJ1-4): ETGVTQSPTHLIKTRGQQVTLRCSSQSGHNTVSWYQQALGQGPQFIFQYYREEENGRGNFPPRFSGLQFPNYSSELNVNALELDDSALYLCASSCHEVAEKLFFGSGTQLSVL.

This chain connects TRBV6-4 to TRBJ1-2, with 9 bases identical to TRBD1. This CDR3 is built from 15 residues. V gave up 6 bases and J gave up 5 bases; unmatched junction bases: 10. Germline assignment: CDR1 MRHNA and CDR2 SNTAGT. This CDR3 reads CASSDPGQGSYGYTF. The CDR3 DNA reads as TGTGCCAGCAGCGACCCGGGACAGGGATCGTATGGCTACACCTTC.

This clone is a singleton in its sample. This chain uses TRBV2 with TRBJ2-2; 7 nucleotides line up with TRBD2. J lost 1 base, V lost 8 bases, and 10 bases had no gene match. Germline-derived CDR1 and CDR2 are SNHLY and FYNNEI. This CDR3 is built from 16 residues. The CDR3 region has the DNA TGTGCCAGCTGTGGGGGGGGACTTGGGAACACCGGGGAGCTGTTTTTT. This gives the protein CASCGGGLGNTGELFF.

V and J are TRBV18 and TRBJ2-5, with 7 bases matching TRBD1. Per the germline V gene, CDR1 is KGHSH and CDR2 is LQKENI. The trim removed 2 bases at V and 3 bases at J, leaving 9 bases unmatched. CDR3 length: 16 residues. The CDR3 DNA follows: TGTGCCAGCTCACCATATCAGGGACAGCGAAAAGAGACCCAGTACTTC. It yields the protein CASSPYQGQRKETQYF.

To note about this clone: Relative to the germline gene, one junction end is altered; a read error may explain this. The chain is built from TRBV7-7 and TRBJ2-3, with a weak D call TRBD2 (6 bases). The CDR3 has 17 amino acids. CDR1 and CDR2 (germline): SSHAT, FNYEAQ (reference sequence). In DNA form, the CDR3 reads TGTGCTAGCAGCTTAGGTCCCCTAGGAGGGGAGCAAGATACGCAGTATTTT. It encodes CASSLGPLGGEQDTQYF.

The chain is built from TRBV6-4 and TRBJ2-2; D perhaps matches TRBD2 (6 bases). Trimming cost V 8 bases and J 2 bases, with 21 bases left between them. This CDR3 is built from 17 residues. Germline V gene data show CDR1 as MRHNA and CDR2 as SNTAGT. The CDR3 DNA reads as TGTGCCAGCTCGGCTCGGCACGGGGGTCCTAACACCGGGGAGCTGTTTTTT. Amino acid sequence: CASSARHGGPNTGELFF.

The chain combines TRBV5-6 with TRBJ1-2; possibly TRBD1 for D (6 bases). CDR3 length equals 15 residues. The V gene lost 0 bases and the J gene lost 10 bases, with 19 bases spanning the gap. Germline assignment: CDR1 SGHDT and CDR2 YYEEEE. The CDR3 sequence: CASSLGTAKHDIYTF. The CDR3 nucleotides are TGTGCCAGCAGCTTGGGGACAGCGAAACACGATATCTACACCTTC. Using reference TRBV5-6 and TRBJ1-2 for the parts outside the CDR3, the full variable domain is DAGVTQSPTHLIKTRGQQVTLRCSPKSGHDTVSWYQQALGQGPQFIFQYYEEEERQRGNFPDRFSGHQFPNYSSELNVNALLLGDSALYLCASSLGTAKHDIYTFGSGTRLTVV.

This clone has more than one count but fewer than ten. The chain combines TRBV19 with TRBJ1-2; no reliable D call. Germline CDR1 LNHDA, CDR2 SQIVND (reference sequence). V was trimmed by 1 base and J by 6 bases, leaving 9 bases between them. The CDR3 is 13 amino acids. CDR3 protein: CASSIGVGDGYTF. DNA of the CDR3: TGTGCCAGTAGTATAGGAGTCGGGGATGGCTACACCTTC.

The gene calls are TRBV28 and TRBJ2-5; 8 bases are a match to TRBD2. Germline V gene data show CDR1 as MDHEN and CDR2 as SYDVKM. CDR3 size: 15 residues. Germline trimming cut 4 bases from V and 3 bases from J; bases unmatched to any gene: 7. CDR3 residues: CASSSGLAVKETQYF. The CDR3 DNA follows: TGTGCCAGCAGTTCCGGACTAGCAGTAAAAGAGACCCAGTACTTC.

The V and J genes are TRBV5-8 and TRBJ1-5; D ambiguous. The CDR3 consists of 15 residues. Germline V gene sequence: CDR1 SGHTS, CDR2 YDEGEE. Trimming pared 4 bases from V and 5 bases from J, leaving 16 bases between. The CDR3 DNA is TGTGCCAGCAGCATAGGAGGGAGGCCTCATCAGCCCCAGCATTTT. It is translated as CASSIGGRPHQPQHF.

The chain carries TRBV3-1 (or the pseudogene TRBV3-2) and TRBJ2-3, with D unresolved. The CDR3 sequence is 15 residues long. V gave up 0 bases and J gave up 5 bases, with 12 bases separating them. Germline CDR1 reads LGHDT; CDR2 reads YNNKEL (reference sequence). For the CDR3, the DNA is TGTGCCAGCAGCCAAGAGCTCAGCACGGGAGATACGCAGTATTTT. This encodes CASSQELSTGDTQYF.

The J gene is TRBJ2-1, the V gene TRBV5-6; D is undetermined. Per the germline V gene, CDR1 is SGHDT and CDR2 is YYEEEE. This CDR3 contains 13 residues. With 0 bases removed from V and 6 bases from J, the gap between germline ends came to 7 bases. In DNA form, the CDR3 reads TGTGCCAGCAGCTTGGTGGCAATCAATGAGCAGTTCTTC. Protein product: CASSLVAINEQFF. The full variable domain, rest sourced from reference TRBV5-6 and TRBJ2-1, is DAGVTQSPTHLIKTRGQQVTLRCSPKSGHDTVSWYQQALGQGPQFIFQYYEEEERQRGNFPDRFSGHQFPNYSSELNVNALLLGDSALYLCASSLVAINEQFFGPGTRLTVL.

The CDR3 here is CASTARQVYGYTF. CDR3 in DNA: TGTGCCAGTACGGCCCGACAGGTATATGGCTACACCTTC. The V call is TRBV19, the J call TRBJ1-2, with D possibly matching TRBD1 (6 bases). CDR3 size: 13 residues. V dropped 7 bases and J dropped 5 bases, with 14 bases sitting between them. Germline values: CDR1 LNHDA, CDR2 SQIVND (reference sequence).

This chain links TRBV5-1 with TRBJ2-1, with TRBD1 matching over 10 bases. The length of the CDR3 is 16 residues. Germline CDR1 reads SGHRS; CDR2 reads YFSETQ. The V segment lost 0 bases and the J segment 9 bases; nucleotides outside the gene matches: 9. This CDR3 is CASSLVAGTGAAEQFF. The CDR3 region has the DNA TGCGCCAGCAGCTTGGTGGCCGGGACAGGGGCCGCTGAGCAGTTCTTC.

The chain combines TRBV5-4 with TRBJ2-7, with 8 bases that match TRBD1. The V gene end was trimmed by 4 bases and the J gene end by 0 bases; junction bases not matched to a gene: 6. This CDR3 comprises 15 residues. Germline values: CDR1 SGHNT, CDR2 YYREEE (reference sequence). As DNA, the CDR3 is TGTGCCAGCAGCGGAAGGACAGGGTACTCCTACGAGCAGTACTTC. Encoded protein: CASSGRTGYSYEQYF.

This clone was recorded a few times. V is TRBV7-9 and J is TRBJ2-3; the match to TRBD1 covers 8 bases. V lost 1 base to trimming and J lost 5 bases; unmatched junction nucleotides: 5. This CDR3 contains 15 residues. CDR1 is SEHNR and CDR2 is FQNEAQ in the germline V gene (reference sequence). CDR3 coding DNA: TGTGCCAGCAGCTTAGAACAGGGGGTGGGAGATACGCAGTATTTT. It codes for CASSLEQGVGDTQYF.

This clone occurred many times. For the CDR3, the DNA is TGTGCCAGCAGTACAGGGTTCGACGAGCAGTACTTC. Translation gives CASSTGFDEQYF. The chain carries TRBV2 and TRBJ2-7, with D possibly matching TRBD1 (6 bases). Germline CDR1 is SNHLY and CDR2 is FYNNEI. Trimming left V 5 bases short and J 5 bases short, with 10 bases between. This CDR3 spans 12 amino acids.

V usage is TRBV4-1 and J usage is TRBJ1-1; tentative D call: TRBD1 (5 bases). Germline lookup yields CDR1 MGHRA and CDR2 YSYEKL. Deletions cut 1 base from V and 4 bases from J, with 19 bases between. The CDR3 has 17 residues. The CDR3 nucleotides read TGCGCCAGCAGCCAAGTCGGAGGGTCCCAGGGAAGCACTGAAGCTTTCTTT. This gives the protein CASSQVGGSQGSTEAFF.

The gene calls are TRBV15 and TRBJ1-6; tentative D call: TRBD1 (5 bases). The CDR3 totals 13 residues. Germline V gene lookup returns CDR1 LNHNV and CDR2 YYDKDF (reference sequence). The V end was cut by 5 bases, the J end by 7 bases, with 9 bases between. The CDR3 region has the DNA TGTGCCACCAGCCGCGGGGGGAATTCACCCCTCCACTTT. Translated, it gives CATSRGGNSPLHF.

The rearrangement uses TRBV6-1 and TRBJ1-3, with 7 bases lining up with TRBD1. Unmatched junction bases numbered 11, after V lost 4 bases and J lost 2 bases. The CDR3 length is 17 residues. Germline V gene lookup returns CDR1 MNHNS and CDR2 SASEGT. This chain's CDR3 is CASSVVSNQGAGNTIYF. CDR3 DNA: TGTGCCAGCAGTGTAGTATCGAACCAGGGGGCTGGAAACACCATATATTTT.

The V gene is TRBV6-5, the J gene TRBJ1-5, with 8 bases lining up with TRBD1. With 6 bases clipped from V and 0 bases from J, the junction kept 4 bases outside the gene matches. CDR1 is MNHEY and CDR2 is SVGAGI in the germline V gene. There are 15 residues in the CDR3. CDR3 sequence (DNA): TGTGCCAGCAGACGGGACAGGTTTAGCAATCAGCCCCAGCATTTT. Protein product: CASRRDRFSNQPQHF.

This sequence joins TRBV28 and TRBJ2-3, with 8 positions matching TRBD2. Germline V gene data show CDR1 as MDHEN and CDR2 as SYDVKM. The CDR3 covers 15 residues. Trimming removed 6 bases from V and 2 bases from J; junction bases left unmatched: 7. The DNA for the CDR3 is TGTGCCAGCAGCGCCAGCGGGGGAGACACAGATACGCAGTATTTT. This gives the protein CASSASGGDTDTQYF.

Only one count was recorded for this clone. The chain links TRBV27 to TRBJ2-2; weak D call: TRBD2 (5 bases). V lost 6 bases and J lost 2, with 16 bases in between. CDR1 is MNHEY, CDR2 SMNVEV, per germline (reference sequence). The CDR3 length is 16 residues. This CDR3 is CASSFPRGANTGELFF. The DNA for the CDR3 is TGTGCCAGCAGCTTTCCCCGGGGAGCAAACACCGGGGAGCTGTTTTTT.